This TCR beta chain was profiled in a study of blood T cell repertoires in COVID-19. Profiling relied on immunoSEQ multiplex PCR, and the TCRdb table lists in-frame clones only, not all of them. The data show roughly 50,000 clones, 83% seen once. This clone was detected once. Trimming cost V 3 bases and J 2 bases; bases outside gene matches: 6. Looked up from germline, CDR1 is SNHLY and CDR2 is FYNNEI. The CDR3 runs to 16 residues. The receptor comes from a human donor in a cohort sampled during active COVID-19. Sequencing was done on a sample of peripheral blood. The rearrangement joins TRBV2 to TRBJ2-3, with 9 bases aligning to TRBD1. The CDR3 protein is CASSDHRGQSTDTQYF. The CDR3 nucleotides read TGTGCCAGCAGTGATCACAGGGGGCAGTCCACAGATACGCAGTATTTT.